This T cell receptor (beta chain) was recovered during a study of T cells in Graves' hyperthyroidism and ophthalmopathy. As for the study in general: Before any treatment, at initial diagnosis, peripheral blood was collected.

RNA transcripts were the template for amplifying TCR beta CDR3 regions. The HTBI primer set was used in a first-round RT-PCR of the TCR CDR3. One entry per CDR3 protein results from TCRdb running MiXCR on the multiplex PCR reads. The data show more than 350,000 distinct CDR3 sequences, with approximately 16% seen just once and roughly 19% held by the top ten. This clonotype has a count of ten or more. Ophthalmopathy patients all had a Clinical Activity Score of at least 3, a NOSPECS grade of at least 4 and disease under 3 months old. Those patients with uncontrolled infection, other autoimmune disease, pregnancy or lactation were excluded. The diagnostic basis comprised clinical symptoms, serum thyroxine and TRAb, thyroid ultrasound and orbital computed tomography. The CDR3 totals 17 residues. The V gene end was trimmed by 1 base and the J gene end by 4 bases; junction bases not matched to a gene: 12. Per germline, CDR1 DFQATT and CDR2 SNEGSKA (reference sequence).

The V gene is TRBV20-1, the J gene TRBJ2-1, with TRBD2 matching over 8 bases. This receptor was identified in a woman in her fifties or sixties with Graves' ophthalmopathy. The sample consisted of blood. This CDR3 is CSARVPGGSGSYNEQFF. As DNA, the CDR3 is TGCAGTGCTAGAGTGCCCGGGGGGAGCGGGAGTTACAATGAGCAGTTCTTC.